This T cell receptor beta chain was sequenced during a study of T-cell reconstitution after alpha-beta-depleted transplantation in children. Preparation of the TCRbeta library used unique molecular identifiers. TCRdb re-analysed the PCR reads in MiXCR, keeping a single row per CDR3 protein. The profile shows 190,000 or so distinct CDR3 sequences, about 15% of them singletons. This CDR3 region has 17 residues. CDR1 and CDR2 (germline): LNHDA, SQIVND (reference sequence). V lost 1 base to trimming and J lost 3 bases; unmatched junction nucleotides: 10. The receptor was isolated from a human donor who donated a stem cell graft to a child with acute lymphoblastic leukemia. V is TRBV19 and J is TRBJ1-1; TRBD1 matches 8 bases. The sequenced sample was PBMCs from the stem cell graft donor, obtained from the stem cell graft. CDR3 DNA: TGTGCCAGTAGTATAGGCCTCAGGGGGCGAAGGGACACTGAAGCTTTCTTT. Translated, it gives CASSIGLRGRRDTEAFF.